The 10 T cell receptor beta chains presented below share a single source sample, sequenced in a study of T cells in Graves' hyperthyroidism and ophthalmopathy. Template material for amplifying TCR beta CDR3 regions consisted of RNA transcripts. Researchers ran a first-round RT-PCR on the TCR CDR3 using the HTBI primer set. TCRdb reprocessed the multiplex PCR reads via MiXCR and lists one record per CDR3 protein. The sample carries approximately 640,000 distinct CDR3 sequences, approximately 15% recorded once. The sample taken for sequencing was blood. These TCRs come from a middle-aged man with Graves' hyperthyroidism.

V gene TRBV4-2 combines with J gene TRBJ2-7; D is uncertain. The CDR3 loop spans 15 amino acids. Trimming cost V 0 bases and J 4 bases, with 13 bases left between them. Germline V lookup: CDR1 LGHNA, CDR2 YNFKEQ. As DNA, the CDR3 is TGTGCCAGCAGCCAAGAGGCCCAAAAGCCTTACGAGCAGTACTTC. Protein product: CASSQEAQKPYEQYF.

This clonotype was recorded many times. V usage is TRBV3-1 and J usage is TRBJ2-7, with 11 bases matching TRBD2. The CDR3 covers 15 residues. Germline-derived CDR1 and CDR2 are LGHDT and YNNKEL (reference sequence). The trim removed 4 bases at V and 1 base at J, leaving 3 bases unmatched. The CDR3 region has the DNA TGTGCCAGCAGCCGACTAGCGGGAATATCCTACGAGCAGTACTTC. Its protein is CASSRLAGISYEQYF.

This clonotype occurred a few times. The V and J genes are TRBV19 and TRBJ2-6, with D possibly matching TRBD2 (6 bases). The V gene's germline CDR1 is LNHDA and CDR2 SQIVND (reference sequence). V was trimmed by 0 bases and J by 0 bases, leaving 6 bases between them. The CDR3 extends over 16 amino acids. The DNA for the CDR3 is TGTGCCAGTAGTATAGAAGCGGGCTCTGGGGCCAACGTCCTGACTTTC. This translates into CASSIEAGSGANVLTF. The complete variable domain, with remaining parts taken from reference TRBV19 and TRBJ2-6, reads DGGITQSPKYLFRKEGQNVTLSCEQNLNHDAMYWYRQDPGQGLRLIYYSQIVNDFQKGDIAEGYSVSREKKESFPLTVTSAQKNPTAFYLCASSIEAGSGANVLTFGAGSRLTVL.

This clonotype was recorded a few times. The chain links TRBV24-1 to TRBJ2-7; 13 nucleotides align to TRBD2. In germline, CDR1 is KGHDR, CDR2 SFDVKD. The CDR3 covers 16 residues. J was trimmed by 2 bases and V by 7 bases; bases with no gene match: 7. CDR3 DNA: TGTGCCACCAGCTCCCTGGGACTAGCGGGAACCTACGAGCAGTACTTC. Translated: CATSSLGLAGTYEQYF.

The chain has TRBV12-3 or TRBV12-4 and TRBJ2-3; TRBD1 matches 8 bases. V lost 7 bases to trimming and J lost 5 bases; unmatched junction nucleotides: 14. The CDR3 covers 16 residues. CDR3 amino acids: CASTPLAGGQGDTQYF. The CDR3 nucleotides are TGTGCCAGCACCCCTCTCGCAGGGGGCCAGGGAGATACGCAGTATTTT.

This clonotype was detected ten times or more. The chain recombines TRBV6-2 or TRBV6-3 with TRBJ2-7, with D possibly TRBD1 on 6 matching bases. This CDR3 region has 16 residues. Per germline, CDR1 MNHEY and CDR2 SVGEGT. V was shortened by 6 bases and J by 2 bases, with 20 bases between the two germline ends. CDR3 nucleotides: TGTGCCAGCAGCTATTCTCACGACAGGCTGACCTACGAGCAGTACTTC. It specifies CASSYSHDRLTYEQYF.

This clonotype turned up a few times. The chain couples TRBV6-1 to TRBJ2-7; 7 bases match TRBD2. This CDR3 has 16 residues. The junction had 16 bases not matched to a gene; V was cut back by 6 bases and J by 5 bases. Germline V gene data show CDR1 as MNHNS and CDR2 as SASEGT. CDR3 sequence: CASSSPWGGGPHEQYF. Written as DNA, the CDR3 is TGTGCCAGCAGCAGCCCTTGGGGGGGAGGGCCCCACGAGCAGTACTTC.

The genes are TRBV7-8 and TRBJ1-1; D is perhaps TRBD1 (6 bases). Germline assignment: CDR1 SGHVS and CDR2 FQNEAQ. This CDR3 has 14 residues. The V end lost 5 bases, the J end lost 5 bases, and 15 bases lay between the germline ends. This CDR3 is CASSQWTAETEAFF. The CDR3, as DNA: TGTGCCAGCAGCCAGTGGACAGCCGAAACTGAAGCTTTCTTT.

This clonotype has a count of ten or more. J is TRBJ2-3 and V is TRBV7-6; 7 bases fit TRBD1. The CDR3 has 15 residues. V shed 3 bases, J shed 0 bases, and the junction held 3 bases outside the gene matches. The germline V gene encodes CDR1 SGHVS and CDR2 FNYEAQ. The CDR3 reads CASSLTGFSTDTQYF. The DNA of the CDR3 is TGTGCCAGCAGCTTGACAGGGTTCAGCACAGATACGCAGTATTTT.

This clonotype was seen a few times. V is TRBV20-1 and J is TRBJ2-6; no definite D call. The CDR3 length is 14 residues. V lost 6 bases to trimming and J lost 0 bases, with 9 bases between them. Germline V gives CDR1 DFQATT, CDR2 SNEGSKA (reference sequence). CDR3 in DNA: TGCAGTGCACCTACAGACTCTGGGGCCAACGTCCTGACTTTC. Its translation: CSAPTDSGANVLTF.